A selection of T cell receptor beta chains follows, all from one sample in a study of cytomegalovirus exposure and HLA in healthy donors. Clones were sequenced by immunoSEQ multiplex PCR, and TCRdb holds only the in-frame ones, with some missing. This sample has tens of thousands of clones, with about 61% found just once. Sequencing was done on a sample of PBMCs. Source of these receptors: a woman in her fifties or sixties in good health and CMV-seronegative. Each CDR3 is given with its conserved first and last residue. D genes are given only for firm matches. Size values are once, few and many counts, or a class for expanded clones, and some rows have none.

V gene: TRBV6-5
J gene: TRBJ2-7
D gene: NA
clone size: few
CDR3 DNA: TGTGCCAGCAGTAGCGGATCCTTCTCCTACGAGCAGTACTTC
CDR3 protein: CASSSGSFSYEQYF

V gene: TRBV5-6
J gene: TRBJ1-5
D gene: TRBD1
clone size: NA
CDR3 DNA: TGTGCCAGCAGCTCGGTGGGGGACAGGGGCAATCAGCCCCAGCATTTT
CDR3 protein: CASSSVGDRGNQPQHF

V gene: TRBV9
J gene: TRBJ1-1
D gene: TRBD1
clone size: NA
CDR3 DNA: TGTGCCAGCAGCGTCGGACAGGGAAAAGCTTTCTTT
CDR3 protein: CASSVGQGKAFF

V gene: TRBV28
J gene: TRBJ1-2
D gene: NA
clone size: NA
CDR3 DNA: TGTGCCAGCAGATCCACGCGGGGAGCCTCCTATGGCTACACCTTC
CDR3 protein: CASRSTRGASYGYTF

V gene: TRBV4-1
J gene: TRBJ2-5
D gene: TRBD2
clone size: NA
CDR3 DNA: TGCGCCAGCAGCCCCCTCGGGGGGCAAGAGACCCAGTACTTC
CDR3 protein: CASSPLGGQETQYF

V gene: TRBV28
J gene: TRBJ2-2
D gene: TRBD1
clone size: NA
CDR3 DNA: TGTGCCAGCAGGGGGACAGGGTCTATTTGGGGACCTCCCGGGGAGCTGTTTTTT
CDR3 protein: CASRGTGSIWGPPGELFF

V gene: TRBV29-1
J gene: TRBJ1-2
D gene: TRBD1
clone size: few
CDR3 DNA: TGCAGCGTCACTCCTTTAGGTGGGACAGCCTTTGGCTACACCTTC
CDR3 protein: CSVTPLGGTAFGYTF

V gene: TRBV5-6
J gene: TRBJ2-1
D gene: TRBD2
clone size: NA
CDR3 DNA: TGTGCCAGCAGCCTCAAGGGGCTAGCGGGAGGGGGGGTTCAGTTCTTC
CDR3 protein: CASSLKGLAGGGVQFF

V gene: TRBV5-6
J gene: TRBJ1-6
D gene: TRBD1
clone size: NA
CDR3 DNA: TGTGCCAGCAGCTCGTGGACAGGGAGATCACCCCTCCACTTT
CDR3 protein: CASSSWTGRSPLHF

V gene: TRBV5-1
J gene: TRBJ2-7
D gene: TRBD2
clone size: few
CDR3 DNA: TGCGCCAGCAGCAGGCAGGGCGGGAGTGGGTACGAGCAGTACTTC
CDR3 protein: CASSRQGGSGYEQYF

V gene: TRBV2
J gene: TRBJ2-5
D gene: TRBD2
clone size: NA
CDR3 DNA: TGTGCCAGCAGTGAATTGCTAGCGGGAAATGGAGAGACCCAGTACTTC
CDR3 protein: CASSELLAGNGETQYF

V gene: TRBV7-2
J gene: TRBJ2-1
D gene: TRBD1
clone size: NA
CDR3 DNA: TGTGCCAGCAGCTTAGACGGGACAGTATACAATGAGCAGTTCTTC
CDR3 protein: CASSLDGTVYNEQFF

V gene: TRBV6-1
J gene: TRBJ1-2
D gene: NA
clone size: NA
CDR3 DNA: TGTGCCAGCAGTGTCTTAAACTATGGCTACACCTTC
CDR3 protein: CASSVLNYGYTF

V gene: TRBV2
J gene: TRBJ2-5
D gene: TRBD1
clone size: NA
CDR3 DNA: TGTGCCAGCAGTTGGGACAGGGGAGAGACCCAGTACTTC
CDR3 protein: CASSWDRGETQYF

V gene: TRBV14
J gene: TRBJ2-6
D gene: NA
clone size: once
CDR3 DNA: TGTGCCAGCAGCCAAGATTGGGGGACAAGTAAAGTCTCTGGGGCCAACGTCCTGACTTTC
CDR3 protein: CASSQDWGTSKVSGANVLTF

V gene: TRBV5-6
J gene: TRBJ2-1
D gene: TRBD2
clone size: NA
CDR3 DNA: TGTGCCAGCAGCTTATTTTGGGGGACTAGCGATCCCCATGAGCAGTTCTTC
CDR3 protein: CASSLFWGTSDPHEQFF

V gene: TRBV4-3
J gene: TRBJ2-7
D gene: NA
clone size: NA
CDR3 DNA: TGCGCCAGCAGCCAACAATCGGAGGGGGGGTACGAGCAGTACTTC
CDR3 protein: CASSQQSEGGYEQYF

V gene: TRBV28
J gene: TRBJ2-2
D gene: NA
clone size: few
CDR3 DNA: TGTGCCAGCTTTGAGGGCGGCCTAGTGGACACCGGGGAGCTGTTTTTT
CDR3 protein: CASFEGGLVDTGELFF

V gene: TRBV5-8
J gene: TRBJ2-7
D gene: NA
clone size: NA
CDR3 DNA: TGTGCCAGCACCCGGACAGTGAGCTCCTACGAGCAGTACTTC
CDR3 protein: CASTRTVSSYEQYF

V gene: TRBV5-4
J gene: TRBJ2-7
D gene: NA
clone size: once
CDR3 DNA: TGTGCCAGCAGCTCCCCTCGGGAGAGCACTAACGAGCAGTACTTC
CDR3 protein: CASSSPRESTNEQYF

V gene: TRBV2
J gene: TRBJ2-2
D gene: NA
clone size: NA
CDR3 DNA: TGTGCCAGTGGGGGCCGGGTTATGAACACCGGGGAGCTGTTTTTT
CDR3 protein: CASGGRVMNTGELFF

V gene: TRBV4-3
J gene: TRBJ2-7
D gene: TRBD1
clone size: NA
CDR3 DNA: TGCGCCAGCAGCCAGGGCTCCGGGACAGCCAGGGAGCAGTACTTC
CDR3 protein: CASSQGSGTAREQYF

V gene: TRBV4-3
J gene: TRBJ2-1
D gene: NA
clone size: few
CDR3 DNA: TGCGCCAGCAGCCAAGAAGACCTAATGGGGCCCTACAATGAGCAGTTCTTC
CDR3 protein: CASSQEDLMGPYNEQFF

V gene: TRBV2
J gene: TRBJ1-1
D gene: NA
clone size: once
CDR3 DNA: TGTGCCAGCAGTAGAGAAAAAATCACTGAAGCTTTCTTT
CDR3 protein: CASSREKITEAFF

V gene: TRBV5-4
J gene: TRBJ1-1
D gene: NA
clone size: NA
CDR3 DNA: TGTGCCAGCAGCCGAGACCTTACAGTGAACACTGAAGCTTTCTTT
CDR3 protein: CASSRDLTVNTEAFF

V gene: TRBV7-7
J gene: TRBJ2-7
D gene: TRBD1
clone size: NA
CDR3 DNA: TGTGCTAGCAGCTTAGGACAGGGGAACGAGCAGTACTTC
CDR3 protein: CASSLGQGNEQYF

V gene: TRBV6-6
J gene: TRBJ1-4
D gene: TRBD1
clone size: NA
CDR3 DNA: TGTGCCAGCAGACCAAGGACAGGCCCGAATGAAAAACTGTTTTTT
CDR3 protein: CASRPRTGPNEKLFF

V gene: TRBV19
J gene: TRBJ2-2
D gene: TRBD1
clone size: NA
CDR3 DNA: TGTGCCAGTAGATCGGGACAGATCACCGGGGAGCTGTTTTTT
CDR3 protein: CASRSGQITGELFF

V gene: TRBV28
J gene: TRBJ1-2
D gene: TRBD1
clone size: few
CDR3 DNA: TGTGCCAGCAGCGGGACAGGGGATAGCTATGGCTACACCTTC
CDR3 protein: CASSGTGDSYGYTF

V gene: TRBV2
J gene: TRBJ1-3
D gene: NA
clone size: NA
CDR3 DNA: TGTGCCAGCAGTGTCGAACAGTATGACGGCACCATATATTTT
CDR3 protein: CASSVEQYDGTIYF

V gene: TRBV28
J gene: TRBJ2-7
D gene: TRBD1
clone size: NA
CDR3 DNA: TGTGCCAGCAGTGATCAACAGGGGGCGCAGGTTAGCGGAGCCCTCTACGGGCAGTACTTC
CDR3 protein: CASSDQQGAQVSGALYGQYF